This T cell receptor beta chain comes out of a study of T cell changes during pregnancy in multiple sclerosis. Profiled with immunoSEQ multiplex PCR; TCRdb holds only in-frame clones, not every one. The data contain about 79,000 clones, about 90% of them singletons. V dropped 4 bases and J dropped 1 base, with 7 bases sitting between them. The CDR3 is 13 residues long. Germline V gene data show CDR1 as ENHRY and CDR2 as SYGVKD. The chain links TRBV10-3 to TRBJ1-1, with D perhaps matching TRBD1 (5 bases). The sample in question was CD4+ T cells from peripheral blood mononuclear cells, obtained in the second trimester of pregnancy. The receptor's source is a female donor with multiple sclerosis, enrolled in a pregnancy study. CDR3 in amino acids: CAISVTENTEAFF. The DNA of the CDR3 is TGTGCCATCAGTGTGACAGAGAACACTGAAGCTTTCTTT.